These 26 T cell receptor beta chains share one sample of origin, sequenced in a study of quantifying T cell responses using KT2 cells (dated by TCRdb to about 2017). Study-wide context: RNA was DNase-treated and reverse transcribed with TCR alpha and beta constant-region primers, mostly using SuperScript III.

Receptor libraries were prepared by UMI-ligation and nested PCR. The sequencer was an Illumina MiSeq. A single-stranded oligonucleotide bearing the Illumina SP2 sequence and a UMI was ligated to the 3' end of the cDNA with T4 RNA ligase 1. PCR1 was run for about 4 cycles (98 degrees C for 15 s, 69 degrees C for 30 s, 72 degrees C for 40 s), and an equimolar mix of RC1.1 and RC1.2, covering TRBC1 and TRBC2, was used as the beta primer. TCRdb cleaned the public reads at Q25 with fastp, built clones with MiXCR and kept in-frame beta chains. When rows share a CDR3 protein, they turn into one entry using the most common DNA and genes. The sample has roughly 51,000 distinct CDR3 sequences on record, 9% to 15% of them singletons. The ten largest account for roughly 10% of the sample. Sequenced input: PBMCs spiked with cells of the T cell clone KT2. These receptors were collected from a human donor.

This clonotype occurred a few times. The CDR3 protein is CASSTGTLNTEAFF. The DNA for the CDR3 is TGTGCCAGCAGCACCGGGACCCTGAACACTGAAGCTTTCTTT. This chain joins TRBV7-8 and TRBJ1-1; the D gene is possibly TRBD1 (5 bases). Trimming removed 5 bases from V and 0 bases from J, with 10 bases in between. CDR3 length: 14 residues. CDR1 and CDR2 from the germline V gene are SGHVS and FQNEAQ.

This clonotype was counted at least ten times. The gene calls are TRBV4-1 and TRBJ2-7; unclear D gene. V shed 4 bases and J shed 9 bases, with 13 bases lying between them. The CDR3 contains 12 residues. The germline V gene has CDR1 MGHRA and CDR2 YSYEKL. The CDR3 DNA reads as TGCGCCAGCAGCCGAGACGGGTGGGTGCAGTACTTC. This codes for CASSRDGWVQYF.

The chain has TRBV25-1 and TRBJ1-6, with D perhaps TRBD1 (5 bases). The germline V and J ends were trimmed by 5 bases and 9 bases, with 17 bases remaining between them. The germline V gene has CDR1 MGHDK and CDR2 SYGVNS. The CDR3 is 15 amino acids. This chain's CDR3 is CASSPVAGSISPLHF. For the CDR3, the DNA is TGTGCCAGCAGTCCGGTGGCAGGGAGTATTTCACCCCTCCACTTT.

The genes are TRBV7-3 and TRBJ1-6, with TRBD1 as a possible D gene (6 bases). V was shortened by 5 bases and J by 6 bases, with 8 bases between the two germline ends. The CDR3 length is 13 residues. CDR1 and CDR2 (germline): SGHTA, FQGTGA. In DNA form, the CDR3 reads TGTGCCAGCAGCCCGGACAGTAATTCACCCCTCCACTTT. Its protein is CASSPDSNSPLHF. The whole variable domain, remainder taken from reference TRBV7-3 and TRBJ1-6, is GAGVSQTPSNKVTEKGKYVELRCDPISGHTALYWYRQSLGQGPEFLIYFQGTGAADDSGLPNDRFFAVRPEGSVSTLKIQRTERGDSAVYLCASSPDSNSPLHFGNGTRLTVT.

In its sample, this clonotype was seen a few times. In DNA form, the CDR3 reads TGTGCCAGCCTAAGACAGGGCCCTGGGTCGCGCGGCTACACCTTC. Translating it yields CASLRQGPGSRGYTF. The chain links TRBV6-1 to TRBJ1-2; 7 bases map to TRBD1. The CDR3 is 15 residues long. After removal of 8 bases from V and 8 bases from J, the junction contained 17 bases not matched to a gene. Germline CDR1 and CDR2: MNHNS and SASEGT.

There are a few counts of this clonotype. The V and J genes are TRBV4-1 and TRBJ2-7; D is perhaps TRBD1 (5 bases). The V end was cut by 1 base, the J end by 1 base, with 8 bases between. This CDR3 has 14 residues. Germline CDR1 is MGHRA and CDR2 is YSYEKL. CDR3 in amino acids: CASSQVRQSYEQYF. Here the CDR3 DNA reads TGCGCCAGCAGCCAAGTCAGACAGTCCTACGAGCAGTACTTC.

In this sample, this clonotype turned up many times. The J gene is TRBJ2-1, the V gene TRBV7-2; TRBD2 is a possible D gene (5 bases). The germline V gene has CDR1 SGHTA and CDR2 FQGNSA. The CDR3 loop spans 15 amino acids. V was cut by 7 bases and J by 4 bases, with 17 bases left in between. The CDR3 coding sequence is TGTGCCAGCACCTTCACGGGGTGGGGATACAATGAGCAGTTCTTC. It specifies CASTFTGWGYNEQFF.

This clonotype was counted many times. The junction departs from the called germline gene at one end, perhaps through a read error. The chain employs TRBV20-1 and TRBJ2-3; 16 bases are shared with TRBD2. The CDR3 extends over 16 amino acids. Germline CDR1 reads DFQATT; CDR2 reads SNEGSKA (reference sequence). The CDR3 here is CSARGTSGRAVYTQYF. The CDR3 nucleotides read TGCAGTGCGAGAGGGACTAGCGGGAGGGCCGTATATACGCAGTATTTT.

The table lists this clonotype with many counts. The CDR3 loop is CASSYGTGGRTYEQYF. CDR3 DNA sequence: TGTGCCAGCAGTTACGGGACAGGGGGTCGGACCTACGAGCAGTACTTC. V gene TRBV6-2 or TRBV6-3 combines with J gene TRBJ2-7, with TRBD1 matching 11 bases. The CDR3 runs 16 residues. The germline CDR1 and CDR2 sequences are MNHEY and SVGEGT. V was pared by 2 bases and J by 2 bases, with 5 bases of the junction left unmatched.

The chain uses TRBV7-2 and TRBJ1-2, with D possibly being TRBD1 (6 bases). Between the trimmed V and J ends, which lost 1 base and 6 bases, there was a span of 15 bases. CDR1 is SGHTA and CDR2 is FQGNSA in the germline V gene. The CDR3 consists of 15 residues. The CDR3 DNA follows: TGTGCCAGCAGCTTAGTATACGGGGGCGCAAATGGCTACACCTTC. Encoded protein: CASSLVYGGANGYTF.

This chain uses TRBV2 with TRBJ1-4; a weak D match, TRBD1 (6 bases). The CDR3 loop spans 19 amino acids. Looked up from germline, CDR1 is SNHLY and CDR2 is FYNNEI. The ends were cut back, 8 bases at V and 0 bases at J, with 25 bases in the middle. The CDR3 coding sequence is TGTGCCAGCCAGAGTGGGGGTCGGACAGACGGAGCAACTAATGAAAAACTGTTTTTT. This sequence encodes CASQSGGRTDGATNEKLFF.

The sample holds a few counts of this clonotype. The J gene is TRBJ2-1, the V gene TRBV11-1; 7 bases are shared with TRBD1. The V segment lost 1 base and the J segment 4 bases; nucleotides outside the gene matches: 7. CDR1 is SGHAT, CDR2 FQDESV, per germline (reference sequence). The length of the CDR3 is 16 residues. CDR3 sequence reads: CASSLGQGAYYNEQFF. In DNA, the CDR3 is TGTGCCAGCAGCTTAGGACAGGGTGCCTATTACAATGAGCAGTTCTTC.

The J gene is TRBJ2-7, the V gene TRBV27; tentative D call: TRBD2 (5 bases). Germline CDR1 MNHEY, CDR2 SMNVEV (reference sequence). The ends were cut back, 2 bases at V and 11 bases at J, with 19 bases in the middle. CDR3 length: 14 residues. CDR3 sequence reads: CASSLSPREPYEYF. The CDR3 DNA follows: TGTGCCAGCAGTTTAAGCCCCCGGGAACCATATGAGTACTTC.

The CDR3 sequence is CASSAGTPGGSNQPQHF. The CDR3, as DNA: TGCGCCAGCAGCGCAGGGACACCCGGGGGTAGCAATCAGCCCCAGCATTTT. V and J are TRBV5-1 and TRBJ1-5; possibly TRBD1 for D (6 bases). The V end lost 4 bases, the J end lost 0 bases, and 17 bases lay between the germline ends. CDR1 and CDR2 (germline): SGHRS, YFSETQ. The CDR3 contains 17 residues.

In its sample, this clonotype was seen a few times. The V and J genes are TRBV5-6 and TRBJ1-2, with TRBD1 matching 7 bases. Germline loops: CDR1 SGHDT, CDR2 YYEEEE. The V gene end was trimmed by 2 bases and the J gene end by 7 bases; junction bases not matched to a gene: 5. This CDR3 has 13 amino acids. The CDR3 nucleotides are TGTGCCAGCAGCTTAACAGGGGTGGCTGGCTACACCTTC. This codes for CASSLTGVAGYTF.

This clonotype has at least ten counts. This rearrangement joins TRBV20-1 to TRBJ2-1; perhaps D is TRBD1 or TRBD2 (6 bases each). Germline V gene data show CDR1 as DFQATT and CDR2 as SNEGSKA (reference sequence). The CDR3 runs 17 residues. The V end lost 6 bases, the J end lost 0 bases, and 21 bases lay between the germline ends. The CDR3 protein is CSAMDQGGTYSYNEQFF. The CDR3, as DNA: TGCAGTGCAATGGATCAAGGGGGGACTTACTCCTACAATGAGCAGTTCTTC.

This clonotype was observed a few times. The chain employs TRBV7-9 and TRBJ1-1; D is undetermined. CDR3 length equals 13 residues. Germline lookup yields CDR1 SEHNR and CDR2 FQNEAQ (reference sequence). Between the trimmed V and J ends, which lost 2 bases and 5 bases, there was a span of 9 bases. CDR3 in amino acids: CASSLLHGTEAFF. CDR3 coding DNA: TGTGCCAGCAGCTTATTACACGGGACTGAAGCTTTCTTT.

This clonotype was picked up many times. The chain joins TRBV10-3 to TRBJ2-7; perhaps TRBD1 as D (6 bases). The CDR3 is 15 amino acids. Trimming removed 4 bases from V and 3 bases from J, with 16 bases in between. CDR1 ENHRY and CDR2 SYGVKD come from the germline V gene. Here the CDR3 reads CAISAAGATVYEQYF. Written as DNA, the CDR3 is TGTGCCATCAGTGCGGCAGGGGCCACTGTCTACGAGCAGTACTTC.

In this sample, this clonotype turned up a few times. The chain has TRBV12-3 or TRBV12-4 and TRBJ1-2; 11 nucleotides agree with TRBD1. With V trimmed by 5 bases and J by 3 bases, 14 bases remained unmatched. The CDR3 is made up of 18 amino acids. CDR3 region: CASSLYLWDRGWYYGYTF. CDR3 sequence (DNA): TGTGCCAGCAGTCTTTACTTATGGGACAGGGGGTGGTACTATGGCTACACCTTC.

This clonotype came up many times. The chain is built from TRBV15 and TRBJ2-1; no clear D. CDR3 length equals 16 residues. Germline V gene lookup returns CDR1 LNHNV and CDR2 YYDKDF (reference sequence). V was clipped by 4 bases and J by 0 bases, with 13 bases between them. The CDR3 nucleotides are TGTGCCACCAGCATTTTAGGGTCAGACTCCTACAATGAGCAGTTCTTC. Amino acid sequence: CATSILGSDSYNEQFF.

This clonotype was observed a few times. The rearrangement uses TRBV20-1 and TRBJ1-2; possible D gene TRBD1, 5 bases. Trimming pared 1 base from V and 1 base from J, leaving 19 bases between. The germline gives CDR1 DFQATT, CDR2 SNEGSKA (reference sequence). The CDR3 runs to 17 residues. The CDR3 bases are TGCAGTGCTAGAGGCCCAACACCGGGACGGCTTAACTATGGCTACACCTTC. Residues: CSARGPTPGRLNYGYTF.

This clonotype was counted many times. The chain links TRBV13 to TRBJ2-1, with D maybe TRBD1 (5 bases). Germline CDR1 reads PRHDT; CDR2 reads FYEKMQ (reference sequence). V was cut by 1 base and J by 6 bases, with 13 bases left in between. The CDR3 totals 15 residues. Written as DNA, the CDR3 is TGTGCCAGCAGCTTAGATTTAGGACAAACCAATGAGCAGTTCTTC. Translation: CASSLDLGQTNEQFF.

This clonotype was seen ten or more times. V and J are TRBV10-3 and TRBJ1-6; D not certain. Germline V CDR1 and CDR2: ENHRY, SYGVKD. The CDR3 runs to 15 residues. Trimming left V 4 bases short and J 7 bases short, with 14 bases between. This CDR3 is CAISGSGPENSPLHF. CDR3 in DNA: TGTGCCATCAGTGGAAGTGGGCCCGAAAATTCACCCCTCCACTTT.

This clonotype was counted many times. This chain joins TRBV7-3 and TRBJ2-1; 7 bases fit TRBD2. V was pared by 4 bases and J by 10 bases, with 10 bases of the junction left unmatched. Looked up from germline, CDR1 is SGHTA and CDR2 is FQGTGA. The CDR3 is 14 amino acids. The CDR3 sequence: CASSSGPSGREQFF. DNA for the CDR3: TGTGCCAGCAGCTCGGGGCCCTCCGGGAGGGAGCAGTTCTTC.

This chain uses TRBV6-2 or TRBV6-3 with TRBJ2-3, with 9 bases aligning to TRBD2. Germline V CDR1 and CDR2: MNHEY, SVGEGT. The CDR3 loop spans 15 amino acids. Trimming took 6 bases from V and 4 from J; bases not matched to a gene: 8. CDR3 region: CASSARREGPDTQYF. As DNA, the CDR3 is TGTGCCAGCAGCGCGAGGCGGGAGGGCCCAGATACGCAGTATTTT.

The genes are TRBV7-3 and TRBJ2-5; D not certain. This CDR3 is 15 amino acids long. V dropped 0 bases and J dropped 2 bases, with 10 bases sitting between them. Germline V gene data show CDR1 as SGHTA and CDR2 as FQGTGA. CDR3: CASSLTGHTQETQYF. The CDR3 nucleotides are TGTGCCAGCAGCTTAACGGGCCATACACAAGAGACCCAGTACTTC. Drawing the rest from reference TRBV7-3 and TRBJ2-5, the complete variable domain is GAGVSQTPSNKVTEKGKYVELRCDPISGHTALYWYRQSLGQGPEFLIYFQGTGAADDSGLPNDRFFAVRPEGSVSTLKIQRTERGDSAVYLCASSLTGHTQETQYFGPGTRLLVL.